The clone carrying this T cell receptor beta chain has at least ten counts. Antigen specificity is unknown. The data were taken from a study of Graves' ophthalmopathy and Graves' hyperthyroidism. In the study overall: No ophthalmopathy within 18 months of follow-up signified stable hyperthyroidism. Overall study results and limits: Appearing in blood as well were most expanded thyroid clonotypes above 0.001 frequency.

The authors amplified TCR beta CDR3 regions from RNA transcripts. In the first round, RT-PCR was carried out with HTBI primers, and a multiplex PCR formed the second round. MiXCR, applied by TCRdb to the multiplex PCR reads, yields one record per CDR3 protein. The sample has 450,000 to 600,000 distinct CDR3 sequences, about two fifths seen once. The CDR3 is 13 residues long. Germline CDR1 reads SGHVS; CDR2 reads FQNEAQ. V lost 8 bases to trimming and J lost 5 bases; unmatched junction nucleotides: 7. New diagnoses, under 2 months' duration, and ages 18 to 65 characterized the hyperthyroidism patients.

Input material: peripheral blood or thyroid tissue (not recorded which). The origin of this receptor is an adult man with Graves' hyperthyroidism. The chain couples TRBV7-8 to TRBJ1-1; 8 bases are a match to TRBD1. CDR3 amino acids: CASLTGVRTEAFF. The CDR3 DNA reads as TGTGCCAGCCTGACAGGGGTAAGGACTGAAGCTTTCTTT.